This entry lists 11 T cell receptor beta chains sequenced from one sample in a study of blood T cell repertoires in COVID-19. Assay used: immunoSEQ multiplex PCR; TCRdb lists only in-frame clones, some missing. The table lists about 150,000 clones, approximately 86% of them singletons. The sequencing input was peripheral blood. These receptors originate from a woman aged 55-75 years with active or convalescent COVID-19.

This chain connects TRBV5-1 to TRBJ1-2; 9 positions match TRBD1. Germline values: CDR1 SGHRS, CDR2 YFSETQ. The CDR3 runs 18 residues. V was clipped by 1 base and J by 3 bases; unmatched bases: 13. For the CDR3, the DNA is TGCGCCAGCAGCTTGCACCTCCTACAGGGGGCGCGGGACTATGGCTACACCTTC. Its translation is CASSLHLLQGARDYGYTF.

V gene TRBV4-3 combines with J gene TRBJ1-2; D unclear. Deletions cut 0 bases from V and 5 bases from J, with 13 bases between. Germline CDR1 and CDR2: LGHNA and YSLEER. CDR3 length equals 15 residues. The CDR3 loop reads CASSQDWQDGYGYTF. CDR3 coding DNA: TGCGCCAGCAGCCAAGATTGGCAGGATGGGTATGGCTACACCTTC.

This clone was observed a single time. V and J are TRBV7-2 and TRBJ1-2, with TRBD1 identical over 7 bases. Losses at the gene ends were 5 bases for V and 7 bases for J; bases not matched to a gene: 4. The CDR3 runs to 12 residues. Germline-derived CDR1 and CDR2 are SGHTA and FQGNSA. The CDR3: CASSTQGVGYTF. CDR3 nucleotide sequence: TGTGCCAGCAGCACGCAGGGGGTTGGCTACACCTTC.

J is TRBJ2-1 and V is TRBV7-3; D might be TRBD2 (7 bases). The CDR3 is 15 residues long. The V gene lost 4 bases and the J gene lost 2 bases, with 12 bases spanning the gap. Germline CDR1 reads SGHTA; CDR2 reads FQGTGA. The CDR3 DNA reads TGTGCCAGCAGCTCCGCCGGGGGGCCCTACAATGAGCAGTTCTTC. Encoded protein: CASSSAGGPYNEQFF.

V is TRBV4-1 and J is TRBJ2-7, with TRBD1 matching over 11 bases. The germline CDR1 and CDR2 sequences are MGHRA and YSYEKL. V dropped 0 bases and J dropped 3; count of bases not matched to a gene: 4. This CDR3 spans 16 amino acids. The CDR3 region is CASSQDRGTGGYEQYF. DNA of the CDR3: TGCGCCAGCAGCCAAGATCGTGGGACAGGGGGCTACGAGCAGTACTTC.

The CDR3 DNA sequence: TGTGCCAGCAGTCCACAGGGGGCGAAGACAGATACGCAGTATTTT. This encodes CASSPQGAKTDTQYF. The gene calls are TRBV2 and TRBJ2-3, with 9 nucleotides matching TRBD1. The J segment lost 3 bases and the V segment lost 5 bases, leaving 6 bases of the junction unmatched. CDR3 length: 15 residues. The germline V gene has CDR1 SNHLY and CDR2 FYNNEI.

The chain uses TRBV7-8 and TRBJ1-2, with 8 bases matching TRBD1. The V and J ends lost 3 bases and 5 bases, in that order; junction bases with no gene match: 11. This CDR3 region has 16 residues. Germline assignment: CDR1 SGHVS and CDR2 FQNEAQ. CDR3 loop: CASSFTGGQGFYGYTF. CDR3 nucleotide sequence: TGTGCCAGCAGCTTTACCGGCGGACAGGGTTTTTATGGCTACACCTTC.

As DNA, the CDR3 is TGTGCCAGCGTAGTTCGAACAGGGACCCCTGAAGCTTTCTTT. This encodes CASVVRTGTPEAFF. The J gene is TRBJ1-1, the V gene TRBV6-6, with D maybe TRBD1 (6 bases). The CDR3 has 14 amino acids. CDR1 MNHNY and CDR2 SVGAGI come from the germline V gene (reference sequence). The V and J ends lost 8 bases and 6 bases respectively, with 19 bases between them.

J is TRBJ1-2 and V is TRBV6-5, with TRBD1 matching over 7 bases. This CDR3 is built from 16 residues. The trim removed 2 bases at V and 6 bases at J, leaving 12 bases unmatched. CDR1 and CDR2 (germline): MNHEY, SVGAGI. In DNA, the CDR3 is TGTGCCAGCAGTTACGCCGGAGGACAGGTAAGAAATGGCTACACCTTC. Its translation is CASSYAGGQVRNGYTF.

The table lists this clone with a count of one. This rearrangement joins TRBV7-9 to TRBJ1-3, with D possibly TRBD1 on 6 matching bases. This CDR3 contains 15 residues. Germline lookup yields CDR1 SEHNR and CDR2 FQNEAQ (reference sequence). V dropped 5 bases and J dropped 3 bases, with 14 bases sitting between them. CDR3 protein: CASSVQGGIGNTIYF. The CDR3 DNA reads as TGTGCCAGCAGCGTACAGGGTGGAATTGGAAACACCATATATTTT.

The chain carries TRBV4-1 and TRBJ1-2; unclear D gene. V lost 1 base and J lost 4, with 10 bases in between. The germline V gene has CDR1 MGHRA and CDR2 YSYEKL. CDR3 length: 14 amino acids. The CDR3 region has the DNA TGCGCCAGCAGCCAAGTAACGGTTGGCTATGGCTACACCTTC. It is translated as CASSQVTVGYGYTF.